The 22 T cell receptor beta chains given below trace back to one sample, sequenced in a study of control samples from healthy donors and cancer patients. The repertoire was sequenced with immunoSEQ multiplex PCR; TCRdb's copy has only in-frame clones and lacks some. The table for this sample gives roughly 200,000 clones. Material for sequencing was blood. Receptor source: a young woman in good health.

This sequence joins TRBV19 and TRBJ1-5, with D perhaps TRBD1 (5 bases). Trimming took off 3 bases at V and 2 bases at J, with 14 bases between the two ends. CDR1 LNHDA and CDR2 SQIVND come from the germline V gene (reference sequence). The CDR3 is made up of 16 amino acids. CDR3 in DNA: TGTGCCAGTAGTATTGAGACAGCGTCGCGCAATCAGCCCCAGCATTTT. Residues: CASSIETASRNQPQHF.

The chain joins TRBV6-5 to TRBJ2-7, with D possibly being TRBD1 (6 bases). Germline V gene lookup returns CDR1 MNHEY and CDR2 SVGAGI. This CDR3 spans 13 amino acids. V lost 11 bases and J lost 6, with 20 bases in between. The CDR3 sequence: CAAQGTVDGEQYF. CDR3 DNA sequence: TGTGCCGCACAGGGCACAGTGGATGGCGAGCAGTACTTC.

This chain uses TRBV7-2 with TRBJ1-3, with 9 nucleotides matching TRBD1. This CDR3 has 17 residues. The V segment lost 2 bases and the J segment 0 bases; nucleotides outside the gene matches: 5. The germline V gene encodes CDR1 SGHTA and CDR2 FQGNSA. CDR3 in amino acids: CASSLKGTGLSGNTIYF. The CDR3, as DNA: TGTGCCAGCAGCTTAAAGGGGACAGGGCTCTCTGGAAACACCATATATTTT.

The rearrangement uses TRBV7-9 and TRBJ1-4; 10 bases align to TRBD1. CDR3 length: 15 amino acids. V shed 5 bases, J shed 6 bases, and the junction held 6 bases outside the gene matches. Germline CDR1 reads SEHNR; CDR2 reads FQNEAQ (reference sequence). The CDR3 DNA sequence: TGTGCCAGCAGCCCTAAGACAGGGGGCGATGAAAAACTGTTTTTT. Residues: CASSPKTGGDEKLFF.

The chain uses TRBV2 and TRBJ2-7, with 7 positions matching TRBD1. Germline V gene sequence: CDR1 SNHLY, CDR2 FYNNEI. With V trimmed by 6 bases and J by 1 base, 12 bases remained unmatched. The CDR3 has 16 residues. The CDR3 region is CASRAIRDRGSYEQYF. CDR3 sequence (DNA): TGTGCCAGCAGGGCAATCCGGGACAGAGGGTCCTACGAGCAGTACTTC.

This rearrangement joins TRBV7-9 to TRBJ1-1, with D possibly being TRBD1 (5 bases). This CDR3 has 12 residues. V was cut by 6 bases and J by 6 bases, with 11 bases left in between. The germline V gene has CDR1 SEHNR and CDR2 FQNEAQ (reference sequence). For the CDR3, the DNA is TGTGCCAGCAGGTTTTCGGGGGCTGAAGCTTTCTTT. Its protein is CASRFSGAEAFF.

The chain uses TRBV28 and TRBJ1-2, with D possibly matching TRBD1 (6 bases). The CDR3 is made up of 14 amino acids. The V end lost 5 bases, the J end lost 8 bases, and 18 bases lay between the germline ends. The germline V gene encodes CDR1 MDHEN and CDR2 SYDVKM. The CDR3 bases are TGTGCCAGCAGTCCAGGGACACACCGTAAGGGCTACACCTTC. This encodes CASSPGTHRKGYTF.

The chain has TRBV4-1 and TRBJ2-7; D possibly corresponds to TRBD1 (6 bases). The germline V gene has CDR1 MGHRA and CDR2 YSYEKL. V was shortened by 3 bases and J by 4 bases, with 16 bases between the two germline ends. This CDR3 region has 15 residues. CDR3 loop: CASSHTGTTFYEQYF. The DNA of the CDR3 is TGCGCCAGCAGCCACACCGGGACAACTTTTTACGAGCAGTACTTC.

The CDR3 spells CASSRDVRQGMNTEAFF. CDR3 in DNA: TGTGCCAGCAGCCGCGACGTGAGACAGGGGATGAACACTGAAGCTTTCTTT. The V and J genes are TRBV5-6 and TRBJ1-1; 8 bases agree with TRBD1. This CDR3 contains 17 residues. Germline V lookup: CDR1 SGHDT, CDR2 YYEEEE. Unmatched junction bases numbered 11, after V lost 4 bases and J lost 0 bases.

The rearrangement links TRBV19 to TRBJ1-3; D perhaps matches TRBD1 (5 bases). Germline V gene lookup returns CDR1 LNHDA and CDR2 SQIVND (reference sequence). V was cut by 9 bases and J by 0 bases, with 21 bases left in between. The CDR3 loop spans 17 amino acids. The CDR3 here is CASPSDPGTSSGNTIYF. The CDR3 bases are TGTGCCAGCCCCTCCGATCCCGGGACCAGCTCTGGAAACACCATATATTTT. The variable domain in full, completed from reference TRBV19 and TRBJ1-3, reads DGGITQSPKYLFRKEGQNVTLSCEQNLNHDAMYWYRQDPGQGLRLIYYSQIVNDFQKGDIAEGYSVSREKKESFPLTVTSAQKNPTAFYLCASPSDPGTSSGNTIYFGEGSWLTVV.

The chain recombines TRBV27 with TRBJ1-5, with D maybe TRBD1 (6 bases). V was shortened by 9 bases and J by 7 bases, with 19 bases between the two germline ends. Germline V gives CDR1 MNHEY, CDR2 SMNVEV (reference sequence). CDR3 size: 14 residues. CDR3 DNA sequence: TGTGCCAGTGCGGGGGGCGGATCAGAACAGCCCCAGCATTTT. It yields the protein CASAGGGSEQPQHF.

This chain joins TRBV15 and TRBJ2-7; D is uncertain. The V gene lost 0 bases and the J gene lost 0 bases, with 15 bases spanning the gap. Germline CDR1 LNHNV, CDR2 YYDKDF (reference sequence). This CDR3 is built from 17 residues. In DNA, the CDR3 is TGTGCCACCAGCAGAGATATAGGCAGGCCGCTCTCCTACGAGCAGTACTTC. Translated: CATSRDIGRPLSYEQYF.

The rearrangement uses TRBV5-6 and TRBJ1-5, with a possible D match to TRBD1 (5 bases). V shed 5 bases and J shed 0 bases, with 12 bases lying between them. Germline assignment: CDR1 SGHDT and CDR2 YYEEEE. The CDR3 runs to 15 residues. DNA of the CDR3: TGTGCCAGCAGTTATCCAGGGTATAGCAATCAGCCCCAGCATTTT. This translates into CASSYPGYSNQPQHF.

The rearrangement uses TRBV3-1 (or the pseudogene TRBV3-2) and TRBJ2-5; D ambiguous. In germline, CDR1 is LGHDT, CDR2 YNNKEL (reference sequence). The CDR3 consists of 12 residues. V was shortened by 1 base and J by 1 base, with 1 base between the two germline ends. CDR3 nucleotides: TGTGCCAGCAGCCAAGCCCAAGAGACCCAGTACTTC. Translating it yields CASSQAQETQYF.

V usage is TRBV7-3 and J usage is TRBJ1-1, with TRBD1 identical over 9 bases. Losses at the gene ends were 5 bases for V and 4 bases for J; bases not matched to a gene: 5. The germline CDR1 and CDR2 sequences are SGHTA and FQGTGA. The CDR3 has 14 amino acids. CDR3 in DNA: TGTGCCAGCAGCCAGACAGGGGGGCCCACTGAAGCTTTCTTT. Its protein is CASSQTGGPTEAFF.

V is TRBV7-3 and J is TRBJ2-7; 8 nucleotides line up with TRBD2. This CDR3 contains 16 residues. V gave up 5 bases and J gave up 2 bases; unmatched junction bases: 11. Germline loops: CDR1 SGHTA, CDR2 FQGTGA. As DNA, the CDR3 is TGTGCCAGCAGCCCGGAGTTAGCGGGGCCAACCTACGAGCAGTACTTC. It codes for CASSPELAGPTYEQYF.

This chain joins TRBV7-9 and TRBJ2-7; TRBD2 matches at 9 bases. The germline V gene encodes CDR1 SEHNR and CDR2 FQNEAQ (reference sequence). With V trimmed by 5 bases and J by 1 base, 6 bases remained unmatched. The CDR3 runs to 15 residues. Here the CDR3 reads CASSPTSGRSYEQYF. Here the CDR3 DNA reads TGTGCCAGCAGCCCCACTAGCGGGCGGTCCTACGAGCAGTACTTC.

This chain joins TRBV12-3 or TRBV12-4 and TRBJ2-7; maybe TRBD1 (5 bases). The CDR3 consists of 12 residues. V was trimmed by 2 bases and J by 9 bases, leaving 11 bases between them. CDR3 DNA: TGTGCCAGCAGTTTATTGGGGCAGGCGCAGTACTTC. Translated, it gives CASSLLGQAQYF.

The chain has TRBV19 and TRBJ1-2, with a tentative D call TRBD1 (5 bases). The CDR3 spans 12 residues. V was trimmed by 3 bases and J by 4 bases, leaving 6 bases between them. Germline lookup yields CDR1 LNHDA and CDR2 SQIVND (reference sequence). The CDR3 coding sequence is TGTGCCAGTAGTATGACAGTCTATGGCTACACCTTC. Amino acids: CASSMTVYGYTF.

V gene TRBV7-2 combines with J gene TRBJ2-5; 8 nucleotides align to TRBD2. Looked up from germline, CDR1 is SGHTA and CDR2 is FQGNSA. The CDR3 is 14 amino acids. V dropped 6 bases and J dropped 5; count of bases not matched to a gene: 8. The CDR3 region is CASRPLGGGETQYF. CDR3 in DNA: TGTGCCAGCAGACCTCTTGGCGGGGGGGAGACCCAGTACTTC. The variable domain in full, with the rest retrieved from reference TRBV7-2 and TRBJ2-5, is GAGVSQSPSNKVTEKGKDVELRCDPISGHTALYWYRQSLGQGLEFLIYFQGNSAPDKSGLPSDRFSAERTGGSVSTLTIQRTQQEDSAVYLCASRPLGGGETQYFGPGTRLLVL.

This sequence joins TRBV5-1 and TRBJ2-3; D is ambiguous. V dropped 1 base and J dropped 0 bases, with 12 bases sitting between them. From germline, CDR1 is SGHRS and CDR2 YFSETQ. The CDR3 has 16 amino acids. The CDR3 DNA is TGCGCCAGCAGCTTGCGGCTAATGGGGAGCACAGATACGCAGTATTTT. This gives the protein CASSLRLMGSTDTQYF.

The chain combines TRBV12-3 or TRBV12-4 with TRBJ2-7; D uncertain. V was trimmed by 5 bases and J by 0 bases, leaving 5 bases between them. CDR3 size: 12 residues. In DNA form, the CDR3 reads TGTGCCAGCAGTGTTAGCTCCTACGAGCAGTACTTC. It yields the protein CASSVSSYEQYF.